What follows are 24 T cell receptor beta chains derived from one specimen sequenced in a study of blood T cell repertoires in COVID-19. Sequencing was performed with immunoSEQ multiplex PCR; in TCRdb, only in-frame clones are kept and a portion is missing. Among 65,000 to 95,000 clones listed, 70% to 85% were seen once. The sequenced sample was peripheral blood. The receptors originated from a woman aged 45 to 65 with acute or convalescent COVID-19.

The genes are TRBV12-3 or TRBV12-4 and TRBJ1-1; possibly TRBD1 for D (5 bases). V was clipped by 3 bases and J by 9 bases, with 8 bases between them. The CDR3 spans 11 residues. As DNA, the CDR3 is TGTGCCAGCAGTTTCTCAGGGAAAGCTTTCTTT. Encoded protein: CASSFSGKAFF.

V is TRBV15 and J is TRBJ2-7, with unresolved D. The germline CDR1 and CDR2 sequences are LNHNV and YYDKDF (reference sequence). CDR3 length: 12 residues. The CDR3 spells CASHAVSYEQYF. The CDR3 nucleotides read TGTGCTTCTCACGCGGTCTCCTACGAGCAGTACTTC.

V and J are TRBV7-6 and TRBJ1-4; D may be TRBD1 (5 bases). Germline CDR1 reads SGHVS; CDR2 reads FNYEAQ. Trimming cost V 5 bases and J 0 bases, with 16 bases left between them. This CDR3 has 17 amino acids. Here the CDR3 DNA reads TGTGCCAGCAGCGCTCTTGGGACGGGGGCAACTAATGAAAAACTGTTTTTT. Protein product: CASSALGTGATNEKLFF. Variable domain in full (rest from reference TRBV7-6 and TRBJ1-4): GAGVSQSPRYKVTKRGQDVALRCDPISGHVSLYWYRQALGQGPEFLTYFNYEAQQDKSGLPNDRFSAERPEGSISTLTIQRTEQRDSAMYRCASSALGTGATNEKLFFGSGTQLSVL.

The rearrangement links TRBV7-8 to TRBJ1-1; a weak D match, TRBD1 (5 bases). Trimming shortened V by 6 bases and J by 6 bases, and 8 bases separated the two germline ends. Germline values: CDR1 SGHVS, CDR2 FQNEAQ. The CDR3 contains 11 residues. This CDR3 is CASSSRAEAFF. For the CDR3, the DNA is TGTGCCAGCAGTTCCAGGGCTGAAGCTTTCTTT.

J is TRBJ2-1 and V is TRBV7-9; 8 bases line up with TRBD1. The CDR3 length is 15 residues. Germline trimming cut 5 bases from V and 5 bases from J; bases unmatched to any gene: 8. Germline CDR1 reads SEHNR; CDR2 reads FQNEAQ (reference sequence). The DNA of the CDR3 is TGTGCCAGCAGCACTCAACGGGACAGGAACAATGAGCAGTTCTTC. Translation gives CASSTQRDRNNEQFF.

The chain is built from TRBV4-1 and TRBJ2-3; weak D call: TRBD2 (6 bases). Trimming took off 3 bases at V and 0 bases at J, with 16 bases between the two ends. This CDR3 contains 17 residues. From germline, CDR1 is MGHRA and CDR2 YSYEKL. CDR3 nucleotide sequence: TGCGCCAGCAGCCAGGAATCCCGGGGGATAAGCACAGATACGCAGTATTTT. Amino acids: CASSQESRGISTDTQYF.

The rearrangement joins TRBV4-1 to TRBJ1-1, with D possibly TRBD1 on 6 matching bases. The germline CDR1 and CDR2 sequences are MGHRA and YSYEKL. The CDR3 runs 12 residues. V lost 5 bases, J lost 7 bases, and 11 bases lay in between. The CDR3: CASSSNRVEAFF. In DNA form, the CDR3 reads TGCGCCAGCAGCTCGAACAGGGTTGAAGCTTTCTTT.

This clone has a handful of counts. The chain combines TRBV10-3 with TRBJ2-2; TRBD1 aligns across 7 bases. Looked up from germline, CDR1 is ENHRY and CDR2 is SYGVKD. This CDR3 region has 15 residues. V lost 8 bases, J lost 1 base, and 7 bases stayed unmatched. CDR3 loop: CAIGTAQVNTGELFF. The CDR3 DNA reads TGTGCCATCGGGACAGCCCAGGTGAACACCGGGGAGCTGTTTTTT.

This clone appeared a few times. The chain uses TRBV28 and TRBJ1-1; 9 bases match TRBD1. J lost 5 bases, V lost 6 bases, and 7 bases had no gene match. This CDR3 has 14 residues. Germline V gene data show CDR1 as MDHEN and CDR2 as SYDVKM. The CDR3 region has the DNA TGTGCCAGCAGATTGGGACAGGGATGGACTGAAGCTTTCTTT. Amino acids: CASRLGQGWTEAFF.

The chain is built from TRBV5-6 and TRBJ1-1, with TRBD1 as a possible D gene (6 bases). This CDR3 has 12 amino acids. Trimming took 3 bases from V and 6 from J, leaving 9 bases between them. Germline CDR1 reads SGHDT; CDR2 reads YYEEEE. In DNA, the CDR3 is TGTGCCAGCAGCTCAGGGGAACCTGAAGCTTTCTTT. The encoded protein is CASSSGEPEAFF.

This sequence joins TRBV7-2 and TRBJ2-5; weak D call: TRBD2 (6 bases). CDR1 and CDR2 (germline): SGHTA, FQGNSA. CDR3 length: 13 residues. With 3 bases removed from V and 11 bases from J, the gap between germline ends came to 16 bases. The CDR3 DNA sequence: TGTGCCAGCAGCTTGGGGCCGCGGGACGTACAGTACTTC. Its translation is CASSLGPRDVQYF.

This sequence joins TRBV4-3 and TRBJ2-7, with TRBD2 matching over 12 bases. The V segment lost 2 bases and the J segment 7 bases; nucleotides outside the gene matches: 3. The CDR3 consists of 14 residues. Germline assignment: CDR1 LGHNA and CDR2 YSLEER. DNA of the CDR3: TGCGCCAGCAGCCAAACCGGGACTAGCGGGGAGCAGTACTTC. Protein sequence: CASSQTGTSGEQYF.

The chain is built from TRBV5-1 and TRBJ2-7, with 8 bases aligning to TRBD1. The trim removed 3 bases at V and 2 bases at J, leaving 10 bases unmatched. The germline CDR1 and CDR2 sequences are SGHRS and YFSETQ. The CDR3 has 16 residues. The CDR3 loop reads CASSYPSTGAPYEQYF. The CDR3 bases are TGCGCCAGCAGCTACCCGTCGACAGGGGCCCCCTACGAGCAGTACTTC.

V usage is TRBV3-1 (or the pseudogene TRBV3-2) and J usage is TRBJ1-4, with 7 bases that match TRBD1. The CDR3 runs to 15 residues. Germline assignment: CDR1 LGHDT and CDR2 YNNKEL (reference sequence). After removal of 3 bases from V and 3 bases from J, the junction contained 4 bases not matched to a gene. CDR3 DNA sequence: TGTGCCAGCAGCCAGAGCAGGGGGGCTAATGAAAAACTGTTTTTT. Translation: CASSQSRGANEKLFF.

The V call is TRBV27, the J call TRBJ2-7, with 10 positions matching TRBD2. V lost 5 bases to trimming and J lost 0 bases; unmatched junction nucleotides: 4. This CDR3 spans 15 amino acids. Germline assignment: CDR1 MNHEY and CDR2 SMNVEV (reference sequence). CDR3: CASSTWTSGSYEQYF. The CDR3 DNA is TGTGCCAGCAGTACTTGGACTAGCGGCTCCTACGAGCAGTACTTC.

This clone was seen more than once but under ten times. This chain connects TRBV11-2 to TRBJ2-3; no definite D call. The V gene's germline CDR1 is SGHAT and CDR2 FQNNGV. This CDR3 region has 12 residues. Trimming shortened V by 2 bases and J by 5 bases, and 5 bases separated the two germline ends. The CDR3 here is CASSLSRDTQYF. The DNA of the CDR3 is TGTGCCAGCAGCTTATCCCGAGATACGCAGTATTTT.

The rearrangement joins TRBV3-1 (or the pseudogene TRBV3-2) to TRBJ2-3, with 12 bases aligning to TRBD2. With 5 bases clipped from V and 3 bases from J, the junction kept 9 bases outside the gene matches. The CDR3 sequence is 17 residues long. Per germline, CDR1 LGHDT and CDR2 YNNKEL (reference sequence). The CDR3 here is CASSSGLAGARTDTQYF. As DNA, the CDR3 is TGTGCCAGCAGCTCGGGACTAGCGGGTGCACGGACAGATACGCAGTATTTT.

V usage is TRBV28 and J usage is TRBJ2-1, with D perhaps TRBD1 (5 bases). The V gene lost 5 bases and the J gene lost 0 bases, with 14 bases spanning the gap. Germline V gene lookup returns CDR1 MDHEN and CDR2 SYDVKM. CDR3 length: 16 amino acids. CDR3 DNA sequence: TGTGCCAGCAGTAACCCACAGGTCAGCTCCTACAATGAGCAGTTCTTC. Protein product: CASSNPQVSSYNEQFF.

The rearrangement uses TRBV7-2 and TRBJ2-7; D perhaps matches TRBD1 (6 bases). The CDR3 spans 15 residues. The V gene lost 3 bases and the J gene lost 2 bases, with 14 bases spanning the gap. CDR1 is SGHTA, CDR2 FQGNSA, per germline. The CDR3: CASSFRPGDPYEQYF. The CDR3 DNA sequence: TGTGCCAGCAGCTTTCGACCAGGGGACCCCTACGAGCAGTACTTC.

The chain combines TRBV27 with TRBJ1-1, with a tentative D call TRBD1 (6 bases). The germline V and J ends were trimmed by 6 bases and 3 bases, with 14 bases remaining between them. This CDR3 has 14 residues. Germline assignment: CDR1 MNHEY and CDR2 SMNVEV (reference sequence). CDR3 region: CASRPDRLYTEAFF. CDR3 nucleotides: TGTGCCAGCAGGCCGGACAGACTCTACACTGAAGCTTTCTTT.

This clone was observed once. This chain joins TRBV5-6 and TRBJ1-2; TRBD1 agrees at 7 bases. This CDR3 contains 14 residues. Germline CDR1 reads SGHDT; CDR2 reads YYEEEE. Germline trimming cut 6 bases from V and 5 bases from J; bases unmatched to any gene: 10. DNA for the CDR3: TGTGCCAGCAAGGGGGCTTCCGGGGGATATGGCTACACCTTC. Amino acid sequence: CASKGASGGYGYTF.

This sequence joins TRBV24-1 and TRBJ1-1, with D possibly matching TRBD1 (6 bases). Trimming stripped 7 bases from V and 0 bases from J, with 17 bases between. From germline, CDR1 is KGHDR and CDR2 SFDVKD. The CDR3 extends over 16 amino acids. The chain's CDR3 is CATSRNTGPMNTEAFF. In nucleotides, the CDR3 is TGTGCCACCAGCCGAAATACAGGGCCGATGAACACTGAAGCTTTCTTT.

This chain joins TRBV24-1 and TRBJ2-7; D is undetermined. Per the germline V gene, CDR1 is KGHDR and CDR2 is SFDVKD. This CDR3 contains 12 residues. The V gene lost 0 bases and the J gene lost 7 bases, with 6 bases spanning the gap. The CDR3 loop reads CATSDLGREQYF. CDR3 bases: TGTGCCACCAGTGATTTGGGCAGGGAGCAGTACTTC.

This clone was detected only once. The CDR3 DNA sequence: TGTGCCAGCAGCCAAAGCGGGAGCTCCTACAATGAGCAGTTCTTC. Its translation: CASSQSGSSYNEQFF. The rearrangement uses TRBV7-6 and TRBJ2-1; 8 positions match TRBD2. There are 15 residues in the CDR3. Germline lookup yields CDR1 SGHVS and CDR2 FNYEAQ. The J segment lost 0 bases and the V segment lost 5 bases, leaving 3 bases of the junction unmatched.